Following are 15 T cell receptor beta chains from one sample sequenced in a study of T cells in Graves' hyperthyroidism and ophthalmopathy. Amplified TCR beta CDR3 regions came from RNA transcripts. During a first-round RT-PCR of the TCR CDR3, the HTBI primer set was used. MiXCR, applied by TCRdb to the multiplex PCR reads, yields one record per CDR3 protein. The sample includes about 770,000 distinct CDR3 sequences, approximately 18% of them seen just once. What was sequenced was blood. The source is a woman in her fifties or sixties with Graves' hyperthyroidism that later progressed to Graves' ophthalmopathy.

The V call is TRBV25-1, the J call TRBJ1-1; perhaps TRBD1 as D (5 bases). The CDR3 has 13 residues. CDR1 MGHDK and CDR2 SYGVNS come from the germline V gene. Trimming cost V 5 bases and J 6 bases, with 13 bases left between them. CDR3 DNA sequence: TGTGCCAGCAGTCTCCCGGGGCAATCTGAAGCTTTCTTT. Translated, it gives CASSLPGQSEAFF.

This clonotype was detected a few times. J is TRBJ2-5 and V is TRBV29-1; 9 positions match TRBD1. Trimming took 7 bases from V and 1 from J; bases not matched to a gene: 4. The CDR3 runs 13 residues. Germline V gene sequence: CDR1 SQVTM, CDR2 ANQGSEA. The CDR3 nucleotides are TGCAGCGCATGGACAGGGGCCCAAGAGACCCAGTACTTC. The encoded protein is CSAWTGAQETQYF.

This clonotype was seen a handful of times. The gene calls are TRBV11-3 and TRBJ2-5; the match to TRBD2 covers 10 bases. Germline lookup yields CDR1 SGHNT and CDR2 YENEEA. The CDR3 contains 16 residues. Trimming took 2 bases from V and 1 from J; bases not matched to a gene: 4. This CDR3 is CASSLPLAGVQETQYF. The CDR3 DNA sequence: TGTGCCAGCAGCTTACCCCTAGCGGGGGTCCAAGAGACCCAGTACTTC.

This clonotype was observed a few times. The rearrangement uses TRBV29-1 and TRBJ2-1; D tentatively fits TRBD1 or TRBD2 (5 bases each). The germline V gene has CDR1 SQVTM and CDR2 ANQGSEA. V lost 1 base and J 5 bases, leaving 9 bases between the germline ends. The CDR3 is 13 amino acids. CDR3 in amino acids: CSVEVLGDNEQFF. DNA of the CDR3: TGCAGCGTTGAAGTACTGGGGGACAATGAGCAGTTCTTC.

The V gene is TRBV20-1, the J gene TRBJ1-1; 10 nucleotides line up with TRBD1. Germline V gives CDR1 DFQATT, CDR2 SNEGSKA (reference sequence). Trimming took 5 bases from V and 11 from J; bases not matched to a gene: 5. This CDR3 comprises 11 residues. DNA for the CDR3: TGCAGTGCTCATAGACAGGGGGCGGCTTTCTTT. This codes for CSAHRQGAAFF.

In this sample, this clonotype turned up many times. CDR3 amino acids: CSASLTPGSYTF. The CDR3 DNA reads TGCAGTGCTTCCCTAACCCCAGGGAGCTACACCTTC. The chain combines TRBV20-1 with TRBJ1-2; TRBD1 is a possible D gene (5 bases). CDR3 length: 12 amino acids. The V end was cut by 5 bases, the J end by 9 bases, with 16 bases between. Germline CDR1 reads DFQATT; CDR2 reads SNEGSKA (reference sequence).

CDR3 region: CASIADMNTEAFF. CDR3 nucleotides: TGTGCCAGCATCGCCGACATGAACACTGAAGCTTTCTTT. This chain uses TRBV27 with TRBJ1-1, with D uncertain. Germline CDR1 reads MNHEY; CDR2 reads SMNVEV (reference sequence). This CDR3 spans 13 amino acids. Trimming shortened V by 7 bases and J by 0 bases, and 9 bases separated the two germline ends.

This clonotype was counted ten times or more. The chain carries TRBV7-3 and TRBJ2-1; 14 nucleotides match TRBD2. Unmatched junction bases numbered 10, after V lost 2 bases and J lost 4 bases. The CDR3 has 19 residues. The germline V gene has CDR1 SGHTA and CDR2 FQGTGA. The CDR3 nucleotides are TGTGCCAGCAGCTTAGATAGGACTAGCGGGGGGCCCCCGTACAATGAGCAGTTCTTC. This translates into CASSLDRTSGGPPYNEQFF.

The chain carries TRBV12-3 or TRBV12-4 and TRBJ2-1, with D perhaps TRBD1 (7 bases). This CDR3 is built from 14 residues. Trimming shortened V by 4 bases and J by 7 bases, and 14 bases separated the two germline ends. CDR3 DNA: TGTGCCAGCAGTTACGACAGGGAGGTTAATGAGCAGTTCTTC. It translates to CASSYDREVNEQFF.

J is TRBJ2-1 and V is TRBV20-1, with a tentative D call TRBD2 (7 bases). Germline CDR1 is DFQATT and CDR2 is SNEGSKA (reference sequence). Trimming stripped 0 bases from V and 10 bases from J, with 19 bases between. The CDR3 totals 15 residues. As DNA, the CDR3 is TGCAGTGCTAGAGATGGGGCGGGAGCTACAGGGGAGCAGTTCTTC. It encodes CSARDGAGATGEQFF.

The chain has TRBV30 and TRBJ1-4, with a tentative D call TRBD1 (5 bases). V lost 8 bases, J lost 7 bases, and 20 bases lay in between. CDR3 length: 14 residues. Per germline, CDR1 GTSNPN and CDR2 SVGIG (reference sequence). The CDR3: CATWGFPGSEKLFF. In DNA, the CDR3 is TGTGCCACCTGGGGATTCCCAGGGAGTGAAAAACTGTTTTTT. The full variable domain, with the rest looked up from reference TRBV30 and TRBJ1-4, is SQTIHQWPATLVQPVGSPLSLECTVEGTSNPNLYWYRQAAGRGLQLLFYSVGIGQISSEVPQNLSASRPQDRQFILSSKKLLLSDSGFYLCATWGFPGSEKLFFGSGTQLSVL.

This clonotype showed up many times. The chain joins TRBV5-1 to TRBJ1-2; the match to TRBD1 covers 8 bases. The CDR3 length is 17 residues. V shed 0 bases, J shed 6 bases, and the junction held 13 bases outside the gene matches. CDR1 SGHRS and CDR2 YFSETQ come from the germline V gene. The CDR3 DNA reads as TGCGCCAGCAGCTTGGATGTAGGACAGGGCATTTTTCATGGCTACACCTTC. This codes for CASSLDVGQGIFHGYTF.

With respect to this clonotype: A much larger clone differs by one base, so this may be a read error. The chain couples TRBV11-2 to TRBJ2-7; no definite D call. Germline V CDR1 and CDR2: SGHAT, FQNNGV. The CDR3 extends over 13 amino acids. DNA of the CDR3: TGTGCCAGCAGCGCCGGGCTCGCCTACGAGCAGCACTTC. Amino acids: CASSAGLAYEQHF. The whole variable domain, filled in from reference TRBV11-2 and TRBJ2-7, reads EAGVAQSPRYKIIEKRQSVAFWCNPISGHATLYWYQQILGQGPKLLIQFQNNGVVDDSQLPKDRFSAERLKGVDSTLKIQPAKLEDSAVYLCASSAGLAYEQHFGPGTRLTVT.

This clonotype was observed a handful of times. The chain recombines TRBV7-9 with TRBJ2-3; possible D gene TRBD1, 5 bases. V lost 4 bases to trimming and J lost 1 base, with 15 bases between them. Germline CDR1 is SEHNR and CDR2 is FQNEAQ (reference sequence). The CDR3 runs 16 residues. The CDR3 region is CASSSSPGAGTDTQYF. Here the CDR3 DNA reads TGTGCCAGCAGCTCGTCGCCTGGGGCCGGCACAGATACGCAGTATTTT.

This clonotype was seen a few times. This chain connects TRBV27 to TRBJ2-1; 7 nucleotides align to TRBD1. J gave up 9 bases and V 5 bases, and 13 bases lay outside the gene matches. Germline CDR1 is MNHEY and CDR2 is SMNVEV (reference sequence). CDR3 length equals 15 residues. The CDR3 is CASSMRQGMWVEQFF. CDR3 bases: TGTGCCAGCAGTATGCGACAGGGTATGTGGGTTGAGCAGTTCTTC.